One sample yielded the 18 T cell receptor beta chains listed below, sequenced in a study of T-cell memory formation after mild COVID-19. TCRdb ran MiXCR on the 5' RACE reads and lists one entry per CDR3 protein. The sample carries 350,000 to 500,000 distinct CDR3 sequences, 20% recorded once. The specimen sequenced was PBMCs or a T cell subset sorted from them (not recorded which). These receptors all stem from an adult woman who had mild COVID-19 (a few samples of this study predate the infection). Cell type and time point are not known.

The CDR3 DNA sequence: TGCAGTGCCACCCCGACAGGGAAAGGAACCATATATTTT. This codes for CSATPTGKGTIYF. This chain uses TRBV20-1 with TRBJ1-3; 7 bases align to TRBD1. The CDR3 sequence is 13 residues long. Trimming took 6 bases from V and 10 from J; bases not matched to a gene: 12. Germline V gene lookup returns CDR1 DFQATT and CDR2 SNEGSKA (reference sequence).

The V and J genes are TRBV7-2 and TRBJ2-1; 7 bases are shared with TRBD1. Germline values: CDR1 SGHTA, CDR2 FQGNSA. The CDR3 has 16 residues. Trimming cost V 1 base and J 6 bases; bases outside gene matches: 9. The CDR3 DNA sequence: TGTGCCAGCAGCTTAGTGGGCAGGGGGTTCAGCAATGAGCAGTTCTTC. As protein: CASSLVGRGFSNEQFF.

A few counts support this clonotype. The genes are TRBV24-1 and TRBJ2-5, with D perhaps matching TRBD1 (5 bases). Germline CDR1 and CDR2: KGHDR and SFDVKD. The CDR3 has 14 amino acids. V lost 3 bases and J 3 bases, leaving 10 bases between the germline ends. The CDR3 DNA reads as TGTGCCACCAGTGATCCGACAGCAAAAGAGACCCAGTACTTC. Encoded protein: CATSDPTAKETQYF.

This clonotype was picked up a small number of times. J is TRBJ2-7 and V is TRBV7-8; 10 bases map to TRBD2. With 5 bases clipped from V and 5 bases from J, the junction kept 6 bases outside the gene matches. Germline V gene lookup returns CDR1 SGHVS and CDR2 FQNEAQ. This CDR3 is 14 amino acids long. The CDR3: CASSRIAGGDEQYF. CDR3 DNA: TGTGCCAGCAGCCGGATAGCGGGGGGCGACGAGCAGTACTTC.

This clonotype appeared a few times. The chain uses TRBV11-2 and TRBJ1-6; D gene ambiguous. Per the germline V gene, CDR1 is SGHAT and CDR2 is FQNNGV. The CDR3 consists of 19 residues. V lost 1 base to trimming and J lost 6 bases, with 22 bases between them. The CDR3 spells CASSLAGGVSNKPNSPLHF. CDR3 in DNA: TGTGCCAGCAGCTTAGCGGGCGGAGTCTCTAATAAACCTAATTCACCCCTCCACTTT. Complete variable domain (other parts from reference TRBV11-2 and TRBJ1-6): EAGVAQSPRYKIIEKRQSVAFWCNPISGHATLYWYQQILGQGPKLLIQFQNNGVVDDSQLPKDRFSAERLKGVDSTLKIQPAKLEDSAVYLCASSLAGGVSNKPNSPLHFGNGTRLTVT.

This chain joins TRBV20-1 and TRBJ2-3; D is unresolved. The CDR3 sequence is 16 residues long. CDR1 and CDR2 from the germline V gene are DFQATT and SNEGSKA (reference sequence). The germline V and J ends were trimmed by 5 bases and 0 bases, with 18 bases remaining between them. The CDR3 here is CSAPSSRATSTDTQYF. CDR3 in DNA: TGCAGTGCTCCGAGCTCCCGAGCGACTAGCACAGATACGCAGTATTTT.

J is TRBJ2-5 and V is TRBV5-1, with D possibly being TRBD1 (5 bases). Looked up from germline, CDR1 is SGHRS and CDR2 is YFSETQ. The CDR3 is made up of 14 amino acids. V was trimmed by 4 bases and J by 1 base, leaving 11 bases between them. The DNA for the CDR3 is TGCGCCAGCAGCCAGACAGCGAGCCAAGAGACCCAGTACTTC. It yields the protein CASSQTASQETQYF.

This clonotype was seen at least ten times. The chain links TRBV7-8 to TRBJ1-5; D gene uncertain. Per the germline V gene, CDR1 is SGHVS and CDR2 is FQNEAQ. V lost 1 base to trimming and J lost 7 bases, with 5 bases between them. The CDR3 covers 12 residues. The CDR3 bases are TGTGCCAGCAGCTTAGTGTGGCAGCCCCAGCATTTT. It codes for CASSLVWQPQHF.

The rearrangement joins TRBV7-6 to TRBJ1-1; no reliable D call. Germline loops: CDR1 SGHVS, CDR2 FNYEAQ. This CDR3 is built from 14 residues. The V gene lost 3 bases and the J gene lost 1 base, with 9 bases spanning the gap. CDR3 residues: CASSFDGPNTEAFF. The CDR3, as DNA: TGTGCCAGCAGCTTCGACGGACCGAACACTGAAGCTTTCTTT.

The chain recombines TRBV7-8 with TRBJ2-5; 13 nucleotides line up with TRBD2. CDR3 length: 15 residues. Germline values: CDR1 SGHVS, CDR2 FQNEAQ. V trimming: 5 bases; J trimming: 5 bases; junction bases outside the gene matches: 5. CDR3 residues: CASSHRLAGGETQYF. CDR3 coding DNA: TGTGCCAGCAGCCATAGACTAGCGGGGGGTGAGACCCAGTACTTC.

The V and J genes are TRBV11-2 and TRBJ2-1; D is perhaps TRBD1 or TRBD2 (6 bases each). Trimming cost V 8 bases and J 2 bases, with 19 bases left between them. The CDR3 length is 16 residues. Germline V gene sequence: CDR1 SGHAT, CDR2 FQNNGV. CDR3: CASVLRGAGPYNEQFF. In DNA, the CDR3 is TGTGCCAGCGTTCTAAGGGGGGCTGGGCCCTACAATGAGCAGTTCTTC.

The chain employs TRBV5-1 and TRBJ1-2; 7 bases are a match to TRBD1. This CDR3 region has 16 residues. V shed 4 bases and J 6 bases; nucleotides not matched to a gene: 15. Germline CDR1 SGHRS, CDR2 YFSETQ. CDR3 residues: CASSQGDRETMDGYTF. CDR3 bases: TGCGCCAGCAGCCAAGGGGACAGAGAGACCATGGATGGCTACACCTTC.

This chain joins TRBV28 and TRBJ2-5; D may correspond to TRBD1 or TRBD2 (5 bases each). Germline CDR1 and CDR2: MDHEN and SYDVKM. The CDR3 runs 13 residues. Trimming took 6 bases from V and 5 from J, leaving 13 bases between them. The CDR3 region has the DNA TGTGCCAGCAGCCCCGTCTGGGGGGAGACCCAGTACTTC. It translates to CASSPVWGETQYF. Combining the CDR3 with reference TRBV28 and TRBJ2-5 gives the whole variable domain DVKVTQSSRYLVKRTGEKVFLECVQDMDHENMFWYRQDPGLGLRLIYFSYDVKMKEKGDIPEGYSVSREKKERFSLILESASTNQTSMYLCASSPVWGETQYFGPGTRLLVL.

This clonotype occurred a few times. The V call is TRBV29-1, the J call TRBJ2-4; 8 positions agree with TRBD1. Germline loops: CDR1 SQVTM, CDR2 ANQGSEA. This CDR3 has 15 residues. V shed 4 bases and J 0 bases; nucleotides not matched to a gene: 5. The CDR3 coding sequence is TGCAGCGTTGCGGACAGGGAGGTAGCCAAAAACATTCAGTACTTC. Translation gives CSVADREVAKNIQYF. The entire variable domain, with the rest obtained from reference TRBV29-1 and TRBJ2-4, is as follows: SAVISQKPSRDICQRGTSLTIQCQVDSQVTMMFWYRQQPGQSLTLIATANQGSEATYESGFVIDKFPISRPNLTFSTLTVSNMSPEDSSIYLCSVADREVAKNIQYFGAGTRLSVL.

In this sample, this clonotype turned up a few times. This rearrangement joins TRBV20-1 to TRBJ2-4, with TRBD2 identical over 7 bases. The CDR3 sequence is 14 residues long. With 5 bases clipped from V and 8 bases from J, the junction kept 12 bases outside the gene matches. Per germline, CDR1 DFQATT and CDR2 SNEGSKA (reference sequence). The CDR3 sequence is CSASPGGGSDIQYF. The CDR3 coding sequence is TGCAGTGCTTCCCCCGGCGGGGGATCGGACATTCAGTACTTC.

The chain combines TRBV12-3 or TRBV12-4 with TRBJ1-6; TRBD1 matches at 8 bases. This CDR3 is built from 14 residues. Germline trimming cut 5 bases from V and 9 bases from J; bases unmatched to any gene: 6. Here the CDR3 DNA reads TGTGCCAGCAGTGGGGACAGGCGGCCTTCACCCCTCCACTTT. Protein product: CASSGDRRPSPLHF.

The chain is built from TRBV2 and TRBJ2-1, with 7 bases aligning to TRBD2. V lost 3 bases to trimming and J lost 7 bases; unmatched junction nucleotides: 9. The germline gives CDR1 SNHLY, CDR2 FYNNEI. This CDR3 is built from 15 residues. CDR3 residues: CASSDSRSSGNEQFF. The CDR3 region has the DNA TGTGCCAGCAGTGATTCCCGGTCTAGCGGAAATGAGCAGTTCTTC.

The V and J genes are TRBV5-1 and TRBJ1-6; D perhaps matches TRBD1 (6 bases). This CDR3 has 16 amino acids. V shed 4 bases and J shed 4 bases, with 15 bases lying between them. Germline V gene sequence: CDR1 SGHRS, CDR2 YFSETQ. DNA of the CDR3: TGCGCCAGCAGCCTCGGACAGCCAGCTTATAATTCACCCCTCCACTTT. Translated, it gives CASSLGQPAYNSPLHF.